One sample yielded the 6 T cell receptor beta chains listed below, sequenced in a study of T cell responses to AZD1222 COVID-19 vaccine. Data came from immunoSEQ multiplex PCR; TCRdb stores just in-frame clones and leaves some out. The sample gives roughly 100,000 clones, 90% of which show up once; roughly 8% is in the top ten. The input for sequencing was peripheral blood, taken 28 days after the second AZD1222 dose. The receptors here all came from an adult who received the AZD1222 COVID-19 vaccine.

CDR3 sequence: CASSSRGGSNTEAFF. The CDR3 DNA follows: TGTGCCAGCAGCTCCCGCGGCGGCTCAAACACTGAAGCTTTCTTT. The V and J genes are TRBV9 and TRBJ1-1; D not resolved. There are 15 residues in the CDR3. Trimming took off 4 bases at V and 2 bases at J, with 15 bases between the two ends. CDR1 is SGDLS and CDR2 is YYNGEE in the germline V gene.

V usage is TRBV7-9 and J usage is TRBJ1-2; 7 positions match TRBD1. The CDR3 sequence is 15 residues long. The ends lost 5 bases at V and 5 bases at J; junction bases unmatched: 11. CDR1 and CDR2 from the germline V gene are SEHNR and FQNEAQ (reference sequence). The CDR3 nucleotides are TGTGCCAGCAGCCCACGGACAGGCCTAAATTATGGCTACACCTTC. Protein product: CASSPRTGLNYGYTF. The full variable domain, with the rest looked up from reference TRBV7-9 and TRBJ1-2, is DTGVSQNPRHKITKRGQNVTFRCDPISEHNRLYWYRQTLGQGPEFLTYFQNEAQLEKSRLLSDRFSAERPKGSFSTLEIQRTEQGDSAMYLCASSPRTGLNYGYTFGSGTRLTVV.

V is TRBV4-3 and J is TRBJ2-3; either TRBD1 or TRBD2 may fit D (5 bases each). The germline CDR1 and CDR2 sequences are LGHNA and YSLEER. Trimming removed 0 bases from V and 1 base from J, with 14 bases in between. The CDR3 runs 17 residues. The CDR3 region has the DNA TGCGCCAGCAGCCAAGACGCAGGCCAGGGAGGCACAGATACGCAGTATTTT. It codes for CASSQDAGQGGTDTQYF.

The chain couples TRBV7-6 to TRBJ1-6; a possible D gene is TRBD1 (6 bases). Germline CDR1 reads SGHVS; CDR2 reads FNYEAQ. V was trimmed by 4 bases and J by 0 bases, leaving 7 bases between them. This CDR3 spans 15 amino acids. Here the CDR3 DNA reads TGTGCCAGCAGCTCGGACAGCTCCTATAATTCACCCCTCCACTTT. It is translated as CASSSDSSYNSPLHF.

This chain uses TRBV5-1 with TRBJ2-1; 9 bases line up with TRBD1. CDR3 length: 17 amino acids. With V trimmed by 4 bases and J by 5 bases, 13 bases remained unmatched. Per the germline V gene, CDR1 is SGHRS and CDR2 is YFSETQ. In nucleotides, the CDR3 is TGCGCCAGCAGCCTGGGGGACGGACAGGGGAGGCACAATGAGCAGTTCTTC. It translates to CASSLGDGQGRHNEQFF.

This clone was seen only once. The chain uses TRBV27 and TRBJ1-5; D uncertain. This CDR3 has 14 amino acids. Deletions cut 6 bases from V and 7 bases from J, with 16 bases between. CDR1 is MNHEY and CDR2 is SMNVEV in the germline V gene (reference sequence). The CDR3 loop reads CASSLASRLQPQHF. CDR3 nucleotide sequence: TGTGCCAGCAGCCTTGCGAGCAGGCTACAGCCCCAGCATTTT.